This T cell receptor (beta chain) was sequenced for a study of human T cells and chemical hapten exposure. Time point denoted: pre-sensitization, week 0. Treatment defined: therapeutic diphenylcyclopropenone sensitization with weekly scalp DPC. With 0 bases clipped from V and 4 bases from J, the junction kept 5 bases outside the gene matches. CDR1 is DFQATT and CDR2 is SNEGSKA in the germline V gene (reference sequence). The CDR3 is made up of 16 amino acids. In TCRdb, the RACE reads were re-called with MiXCR into one record per CDR3 protein. The repertoire includes about 80,000 distinct CDR3 sequences, around 15% of them detected once, and 3.5% to 6% sits in the top ten. This clonotype has ten or more counts.

The sequence was collected from a woman aged 50 to 65 with alopecia areata. Some clones in this sample may be carry-over from other donors' samples. Sequenced here: whole blood, sampled in connection with sensitization to the hapten diphenylcyclopropenone (DPC). V is TRBV20-1 and J is TRBJ2-1, with 11 bases identical to TRBD2. The CDR3, as DNA: TGCAGTGCTAGAGAGGGGACTAGCGGATCATACAATGAGCAGTTCTTC. Residues: CSAREGTSGSYNEQFF.